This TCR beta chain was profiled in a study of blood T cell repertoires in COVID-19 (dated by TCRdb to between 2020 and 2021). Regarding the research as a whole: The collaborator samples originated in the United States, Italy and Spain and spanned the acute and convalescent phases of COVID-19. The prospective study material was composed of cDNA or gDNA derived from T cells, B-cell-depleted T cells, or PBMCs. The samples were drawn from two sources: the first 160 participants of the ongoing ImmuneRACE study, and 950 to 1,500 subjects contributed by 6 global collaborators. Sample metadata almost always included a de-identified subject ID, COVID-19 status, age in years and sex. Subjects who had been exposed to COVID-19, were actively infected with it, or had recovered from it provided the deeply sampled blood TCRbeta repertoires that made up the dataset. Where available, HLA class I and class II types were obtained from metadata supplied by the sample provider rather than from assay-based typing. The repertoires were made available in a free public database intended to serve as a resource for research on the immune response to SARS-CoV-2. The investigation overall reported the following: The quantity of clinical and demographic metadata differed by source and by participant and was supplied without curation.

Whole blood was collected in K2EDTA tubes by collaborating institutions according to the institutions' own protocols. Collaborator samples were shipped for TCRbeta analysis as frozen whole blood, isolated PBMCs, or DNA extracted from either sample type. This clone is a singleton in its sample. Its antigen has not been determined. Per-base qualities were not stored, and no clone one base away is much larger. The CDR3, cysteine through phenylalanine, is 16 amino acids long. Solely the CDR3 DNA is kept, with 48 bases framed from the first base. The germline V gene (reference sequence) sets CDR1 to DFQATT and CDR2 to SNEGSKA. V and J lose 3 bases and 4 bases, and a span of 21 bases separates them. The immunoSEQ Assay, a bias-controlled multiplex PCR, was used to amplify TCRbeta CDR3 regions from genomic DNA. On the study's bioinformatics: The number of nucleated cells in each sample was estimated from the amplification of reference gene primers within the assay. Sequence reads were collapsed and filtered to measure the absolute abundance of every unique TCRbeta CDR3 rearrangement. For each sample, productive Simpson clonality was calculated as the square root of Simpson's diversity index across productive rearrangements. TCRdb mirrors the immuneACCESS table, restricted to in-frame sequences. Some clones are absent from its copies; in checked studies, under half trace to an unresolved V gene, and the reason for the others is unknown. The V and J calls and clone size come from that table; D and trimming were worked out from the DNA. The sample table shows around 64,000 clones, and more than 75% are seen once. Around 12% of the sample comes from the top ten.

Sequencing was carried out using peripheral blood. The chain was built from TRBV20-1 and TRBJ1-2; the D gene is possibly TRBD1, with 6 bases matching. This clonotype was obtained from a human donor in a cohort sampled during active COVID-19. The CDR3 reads CSASGPPGDVGYGYTF. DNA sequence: TGCAGTGCTAGTGGACCTCCAGGGGACGTGGGCTATGGCTACACCTTC.